This section outlines one TCR beta chain sequence together with its context. This specimen belongs to a study of control samples from healthy donors and cancer patients. Sequencing was performed with immunoSEQ multiplex PCR; in TCRdb, only in-frame clones are kept and a portion is missing. The sample contains about 51,000 clones, roughly 90% of which appear only once. Germline CDR1 is MRHNA and CDR2 is SNTAGT. CDR3 size: 16 residues. Trimming stripped 0 bases from V and 2 bases from J, with 12 bases between. Sequencing was done on a sample of PBMCs. The source of this sequence is a man aged 45-60 years with head and neck cancer. The V and J genes are TRBV6-4 and TRBJ2-3; no reliable D call. In DNA form, the CDR3 reads TGTGCCAGCAGTGACTCTACAAGGGCCCACACAGATACGCAGTATTTT. Its protein product is CASSDSTRAHTDTQYF.